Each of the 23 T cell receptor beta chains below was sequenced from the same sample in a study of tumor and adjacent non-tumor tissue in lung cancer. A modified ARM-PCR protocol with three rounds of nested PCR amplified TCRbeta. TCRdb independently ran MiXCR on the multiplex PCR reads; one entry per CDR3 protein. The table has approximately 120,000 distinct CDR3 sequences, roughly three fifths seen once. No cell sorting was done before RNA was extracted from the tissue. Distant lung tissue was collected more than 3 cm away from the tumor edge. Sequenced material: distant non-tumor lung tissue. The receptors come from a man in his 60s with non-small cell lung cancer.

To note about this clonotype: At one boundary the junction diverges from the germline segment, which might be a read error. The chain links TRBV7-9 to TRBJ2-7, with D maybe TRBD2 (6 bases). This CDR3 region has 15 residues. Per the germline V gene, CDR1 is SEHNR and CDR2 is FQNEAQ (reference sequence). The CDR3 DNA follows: TGTGTCAGCAGCGGACTCGGGGGAATGGGATTCGAGCAGTACTTC. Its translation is CVSSGLGGMGFEQYF.

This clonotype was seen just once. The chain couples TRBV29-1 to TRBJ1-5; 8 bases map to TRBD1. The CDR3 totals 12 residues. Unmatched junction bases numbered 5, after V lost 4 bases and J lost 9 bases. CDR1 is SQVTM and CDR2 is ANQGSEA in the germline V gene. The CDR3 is CSVGQGMGPQHF. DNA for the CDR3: TGCAGCGTTGGACAGGGGATGGGGCCCCAGCATTTT.

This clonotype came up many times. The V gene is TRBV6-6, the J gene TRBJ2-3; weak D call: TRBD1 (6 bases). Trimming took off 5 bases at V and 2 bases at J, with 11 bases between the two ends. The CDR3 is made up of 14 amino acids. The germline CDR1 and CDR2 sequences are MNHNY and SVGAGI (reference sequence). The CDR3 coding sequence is TGTGCCAGCAGTAAAGACAGGTACACAGATACGCAGTATTTT. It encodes CASSKDRYTDTQYF.

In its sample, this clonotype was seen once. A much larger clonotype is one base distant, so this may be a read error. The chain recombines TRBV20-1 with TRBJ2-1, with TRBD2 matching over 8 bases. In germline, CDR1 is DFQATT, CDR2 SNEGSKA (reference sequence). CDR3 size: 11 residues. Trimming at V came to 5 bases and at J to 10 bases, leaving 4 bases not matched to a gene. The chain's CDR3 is CSADGGEEQFF. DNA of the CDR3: TGCAGTGCTGACGGGGGGGAGGAGCAGTTCTTC.

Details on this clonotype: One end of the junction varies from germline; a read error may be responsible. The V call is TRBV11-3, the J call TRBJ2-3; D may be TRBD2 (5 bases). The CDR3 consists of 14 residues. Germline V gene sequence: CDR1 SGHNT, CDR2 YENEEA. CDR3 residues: CASNLLDYTDTQCF. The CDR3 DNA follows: TGTGCCAGCAACTTACTCGACTACACAGATACGCAGTGTTTT. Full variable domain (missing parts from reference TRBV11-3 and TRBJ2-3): EAGVVQSPRYKIIEKKQPVAFWCNPISGHNTLYWYLQNLGQGPELLIRYENEEAVDDSQLPKDRFSAERLKGVDSTLKIQPAELGDSAVYLCASNLLDYTDTQCFGPGTRLTVL.

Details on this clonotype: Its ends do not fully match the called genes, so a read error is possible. For the CDR3, the DNA is TGTGCCAGCAGTCTCGGGACTAGTGGGAGCGAGCAGCACTTC. Translating it yields CASSLGTSGSEQHF. J is TRBJ2-7 and V is TRBV6-1, with 8 bases matching TRBD2. This CDR3 has 14 residues. The V gene's germline CDR1 is MNHNS and CDR2 SASEGT.

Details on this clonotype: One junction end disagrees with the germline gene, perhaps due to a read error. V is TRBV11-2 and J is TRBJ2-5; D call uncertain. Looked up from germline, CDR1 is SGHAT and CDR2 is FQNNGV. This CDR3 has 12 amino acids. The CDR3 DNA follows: TGTGCCAGCGGTGCATCCCAAGTGACCCAGTACTTC. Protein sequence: CASGASQVTQYF. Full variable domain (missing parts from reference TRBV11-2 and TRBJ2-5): EAGVAQSPRYKIIEKRQSVAFWCNPISGHATLYWYQQILGQGPKLLIQFQNNGVVDDSQLPKDRFSAERLKGVDSTLKIQPAKLEDSAVYLCASGASQVTQYFGPGTRLLVL.

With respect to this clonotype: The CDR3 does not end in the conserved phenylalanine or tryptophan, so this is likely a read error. For the CDR3, the DNA is TGTGCTAGCAGTACCGGGATAGGGAGGAGCTATGGCTACACCCTC. This encodes CASSTGIGRSYGYTL. The rearrangement uses TRBV28 and TRBJ1-2, with D hard to call. The CDR3 is made up of 15 amino acids. CDR1 is MDHEN and CDR2 is SYDVKM in the germline V gene.

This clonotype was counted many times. This CDR3 reads CASRPTGFTEAFF. As DNA, the CDR3 is TGTGCCAGCAGACCAACAGGGTTCACTGAAGCTTTCTTT. V usage is TRBV6-6 and J usage is TRBJ1-1, with D possibly being TRBD1 (6 bases). Germline loops: CDR1 MNHNY, CDR2 SVGAGI (reference sequence). The CDR3 totals 13 residues. The germline V and J ends were trimmed by 6 bases and 4 bases, with 12 bases remaining between them.

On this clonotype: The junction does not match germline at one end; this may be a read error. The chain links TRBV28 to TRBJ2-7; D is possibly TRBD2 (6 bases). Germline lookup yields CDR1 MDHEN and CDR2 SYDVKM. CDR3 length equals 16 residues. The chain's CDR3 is CTSSYLGAGLPYEQYF. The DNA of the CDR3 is TGTACCAGCAGTTACTTAGGGGCGGGACTGCCTTACGAGCAGTACTTC.

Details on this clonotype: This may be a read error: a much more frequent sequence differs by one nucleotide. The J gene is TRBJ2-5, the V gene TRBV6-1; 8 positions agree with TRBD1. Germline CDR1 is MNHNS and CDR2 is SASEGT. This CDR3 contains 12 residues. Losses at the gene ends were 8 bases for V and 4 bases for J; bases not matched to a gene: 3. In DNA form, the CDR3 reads TGTGCCAGCCAGGGGGCGGGAGAGACCCAGTACTTC. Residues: CASQGAGETQYF.

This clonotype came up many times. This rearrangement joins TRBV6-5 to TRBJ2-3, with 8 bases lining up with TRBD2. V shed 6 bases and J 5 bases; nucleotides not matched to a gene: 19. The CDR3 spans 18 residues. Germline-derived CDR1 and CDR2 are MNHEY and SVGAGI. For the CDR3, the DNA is TGTGCCAGCAGAAGGGACATCGGGGCGGGGGGAAGTATAGATACGCAGTATTTT. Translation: CASRRDIGAGGSIDTQYF.

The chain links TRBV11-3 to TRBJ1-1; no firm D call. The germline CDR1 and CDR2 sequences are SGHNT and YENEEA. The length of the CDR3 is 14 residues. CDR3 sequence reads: CVSSSGGPRAEAFF. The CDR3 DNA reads TGTGTCAGTAGCTCAGGAGGGCCCAGAGCTGAAGCTTTCTTT.

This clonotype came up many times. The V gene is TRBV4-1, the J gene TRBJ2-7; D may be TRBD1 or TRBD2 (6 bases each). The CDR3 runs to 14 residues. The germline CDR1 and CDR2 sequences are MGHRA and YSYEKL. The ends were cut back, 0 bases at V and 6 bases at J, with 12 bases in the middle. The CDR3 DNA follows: TGCGCCAGCAGCCAAGACTCCGGAGGGGGCGAGCAGTACTTC. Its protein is CASSQDSGGGEQYF.

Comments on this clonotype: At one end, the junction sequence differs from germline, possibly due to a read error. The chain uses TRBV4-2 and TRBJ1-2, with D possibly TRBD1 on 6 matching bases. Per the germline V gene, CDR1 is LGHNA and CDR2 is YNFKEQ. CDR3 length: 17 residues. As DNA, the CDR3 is TGTACCAGCAGCCACGTGACAGGATCCTCCGCTAACTATGACTACACCTTC. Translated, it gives CTSSHVTGSSANYDYTF.

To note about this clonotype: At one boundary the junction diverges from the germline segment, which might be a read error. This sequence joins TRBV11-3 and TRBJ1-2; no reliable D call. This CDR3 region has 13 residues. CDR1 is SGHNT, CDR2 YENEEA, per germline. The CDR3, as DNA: TGTGCCAACAGCTTAGCTAGATTGGATGGCTACACCTTC. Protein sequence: CANSLARLDGYTF.

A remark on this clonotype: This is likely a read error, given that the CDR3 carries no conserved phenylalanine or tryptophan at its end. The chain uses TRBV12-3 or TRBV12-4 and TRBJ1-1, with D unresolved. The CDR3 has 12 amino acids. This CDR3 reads CVSSWRNTEAFS. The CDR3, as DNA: TGTGTCAGCAGTTGGAGGAACACTGAAGCTTTCTCT.

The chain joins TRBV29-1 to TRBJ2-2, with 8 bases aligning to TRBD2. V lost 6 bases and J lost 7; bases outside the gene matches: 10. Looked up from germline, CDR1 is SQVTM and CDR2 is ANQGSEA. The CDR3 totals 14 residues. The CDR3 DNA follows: TGCAGCGTGGAGGGACTAGTGGGAGTCGGGGAGCTGTTTTTT. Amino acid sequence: CSVEGLVGVGELFF.

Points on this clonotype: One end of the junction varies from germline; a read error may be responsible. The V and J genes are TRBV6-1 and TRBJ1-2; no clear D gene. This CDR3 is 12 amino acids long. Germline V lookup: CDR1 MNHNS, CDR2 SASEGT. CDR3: CARSLDYYAYTF. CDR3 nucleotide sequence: TGTGCCAGATCCTTAGACTACTATGCCTACACTTTC.

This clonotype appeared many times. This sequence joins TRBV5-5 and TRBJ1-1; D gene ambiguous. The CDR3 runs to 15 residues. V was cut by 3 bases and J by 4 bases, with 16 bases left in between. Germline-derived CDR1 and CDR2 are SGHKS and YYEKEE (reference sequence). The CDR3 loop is CASSWTSLFSTEAFF. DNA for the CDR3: TGTGCCAGCAGCTGGACTTCCCTTTTCTCCACTGAAGCTTTCTTT.

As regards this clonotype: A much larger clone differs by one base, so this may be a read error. CDR3: CTSSLLLTEAFF. CDR3 nucleotide sequence: TGTACCAGCAGTTTACTTCTCACTGAAGCTTTCTTT. J is TRBJ1-1 and V is TRBV28; no clear D gene. The CDR3 loop spans 12 amino acids. Germline V gives CDR1 MDHEN, CDR2 SYDVKM.

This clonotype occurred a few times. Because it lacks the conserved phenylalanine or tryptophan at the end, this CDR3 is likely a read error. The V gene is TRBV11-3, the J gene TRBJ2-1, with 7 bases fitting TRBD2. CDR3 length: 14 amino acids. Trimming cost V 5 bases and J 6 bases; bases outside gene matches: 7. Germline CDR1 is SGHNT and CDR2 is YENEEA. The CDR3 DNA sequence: TGTGCCAGCAGCCCACGGACTAGACCCAATGAGCAGTTCTCC. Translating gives CASSPRTRPNEQFS.

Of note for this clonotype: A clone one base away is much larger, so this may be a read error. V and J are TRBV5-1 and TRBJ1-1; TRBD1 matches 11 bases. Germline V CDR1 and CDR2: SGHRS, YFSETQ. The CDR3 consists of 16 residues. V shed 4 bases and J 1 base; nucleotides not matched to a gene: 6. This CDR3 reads CASSHGQGAKNTEAFF. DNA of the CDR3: TGCGCCAGCAGCCATGGACAGGGGGCAAAGAACACTGAAGCTTTCTTT.